The table lists the clone carrying this T cell receptor (beta chain) with many counts. The target antigen is unknown. The entry originates in a study of early T cells in non-severe SARS-CoV-2 infection. General observations from the study: Database matching using VDJdb favored anti-spike CD8 responses, with private and CD4 specificities left missing.

Unique molecular identifiers were added to individual cDNA molecules. TCRdb recomputed calls from the 5' RACE reads with MiXCR, one row per CDR3 protein. The repertoire holds more than 75,000 distinct CDR3 sequences, with 14% as singletons. This CDR3 has 14 residues. Trimming cost V 4 bases and J 6 bases, with 15 bases left between them. The germline CDR1 and CDR2 sequences are WSHSY and SAAADI. The chain uses TRBV10-2 and TRBJ1-2, with D perhaps matching TRBD1 (5 bases). This TCR derives from an adult who was a healthcare worker with PCR-confirmed SARS-CoV-2 infection or an uninfected control (not recorded which). Sequencing used whole blood. The CDR3 loop is CASSAPDRSNGYTF. For the CDR3, the DNA is TGCGCCAGCAGTGCGCCTGACAGAAGCAATGGCTACACCTTC.